What follows are 14 T cell receptor beta chains derived from one specimen sequenced in a study of radiation and T cells in renal cell carcinoma. Time point: blood 4 weeks post-SBRT, at nephrectomy. Treatment reported: 15 Gy SBRT to primary tumor, nephrectomy 4 weeks later. This table comes from immunoSEQ multiplex PCR, and its TCRdb copy is limited to in-frame clones, with some not included. The sample has fewer than 200,000 clones, about 88% seen once. Specimen: blood, collected from a patient whose treatment included radiotherapy and nephrectomy. The origin of the receptors is a woman between 45 and 65 years old with renal cell carcinoma.

The chain carries TRBV7-2 and TRBJ1-3, with 7 bases aligning to TRBD1. In germline, CDR1 is SGHTA, CDR2 FQGNSA. After removal of 5 bases from V and 0 bases from J, the junction contained 1 base not matched to a gene. The CDR3 loop spans 14 amino acids. The CDR3 DNA sequence: TGTGCCAGCAGCAGGGACAGCTCTGGAAACACCATATATTTT. It encodes CASSRDSSGNTIYF.

CDR3 loop: CASNEGQGNGYTF. The CDR3 DNA follows: TGTGCCAGCAATGAGGGACAGGGAAATGGCTACACCTTC. This chain connects TRBV28 to TRBJ1-2; 9 bases agree with TRBD1. The germline V gene encodes CDR1 MDHEN and CDR2 SYDVKM. The length of the CDR3 is 13 residues. With 7 bases clipped from V and 6 bases from J, the junction kept 6 bases outside the gene matches.

The V gene is TRBV6-5, the J gene TRBJ1-2; possibly TRBD1 for D (5 bases). This CDR3 has 16 residues. Looked up from germline, CDR1 is MNHEY and CDR2 is SVGAGI. Trimming removed 0 bases from V and 1 base from J, with 12 bases in between. The CDR3 coding sequence is TGTGCCAGCAGTTACTCGCTGGGGGATGTTAACTATGGCTACACCTTC. Encoded protein: CASSYSLGDVNYGYTF.

Points on this clone: At one of its ends the junction is not consistent with the germline gene, which may arise from a read error. This chain links TRBV10-3 with TRBJ1-2; D ambiguous. There are 13 residues in the CDR3. CDR1 is ENHRY, CDR2 SYGVKD, per germline. CDR3 sequence (DNA): TGTGCCAGCAGTTACACGGCTAACTATGGCTACACCTTC. Translated: CASSYTANYGYTF.

This clone showed up just once. The V gene is TRBV5-1, the J gene TRBJ1-4; 10 bases map to TRBD1. Trimming at V came to 5 bases and at J to 2 bases, leaving 6 bases not matched to a gene. The germline gives CDR1 SGHRS, CDR2 YFSETQ. This CDR3 is built from 16 residues. CDR3 region: CASSQTGGATNEKLFF. The CDR3 DNA reads as TGCGCCAGCAGTCAGACAGGGGGCGCGACTAATGAAAAACTGTTTTTT.

The rearrangement links TRBV19 to TRBJ2-5, with D hard to call. This CDR3 is built from 14 residues. The germline gives CDR1 LNHDA, CDR2 SQIVND (reference sequence). Trimming stripped 6 bases from V and 5 bases from J, with 16 bases between. The CDR3 sequence: CASSRAVPRETQYF. CDR3 bases: TGTGCCAGTAGCCGCGCGGTCCCCCGGGAGACCCAGTACTTC.

V usage is TRBV7-2 and J usage is TRBJ1-2; D remains ambiguous. Germline CDR1 SGHTA, CDR2 FQGNSA. The CDR3 is 13 residues long. V was clipped by 1 base and J by 2 bases, with 5 bases between them. CDR3 DNA sequence: TGTGCCAGCAGCTTAGATACAAACTATGGCTACACCTTC. Translated, it gives CASSLDTNYGYTF. Full variable domain (remainder filled in from reference TRBV7-2 and TRBJ1-2): GAGVSQSPSNKVTEKGKDVELRCDPISGHTALYWYRQSLGQGLEFLIYFQGNSAPDKSGLPSDRFSAERTGGSVSTLTIQRTQQEDSAVYLCASSLDTNYGYTFGSGTRLTVV.

The CDR3 protein is CASSQGGAGGVEAFF. DNA for the CDR3: TGCGCCAGCAGCCAAGGGGGCGCGGGGGGCGTTGAAGCTTTCTTT. The chain is built from TRBV4-3 and TRBJ1-1; a weak D match, TRBD1 (6 bases). Germline V gene lookup returns CDR1 LGHNA and CDR2 YSLEER. The CDR3 loop spans 15 amino acids. The V gene lost 1 base and the J gene lost 7 bases, with 16 bases spanning the gap.

This chain connects TRBV6-5 to TRBJ1-2, with unresolved D. Germline V gives CDR1 MNHEY, CDR2 SVGAGI. This CDR3 region has 15 residues. V lost 6 bases to trimming and J lost 0 bases, with 14 bases between them. Here the CDR3 DNA reads TGTGCCAGCAGATCGTTGAGGTTAGCTAACTATGGCTACACCTTC. Protein sequence: CASRSLRLANYGYTF.

The V gene is TRBV7-2, the J gene TRBJ2-7, with 14 bases identical to TRBD2. The V gene's germline CDR1 is SGHTA and CDR2 FQGNSA. After removal of 4 bases from V and 6 bases from J, the junction contained 11 bases not matched to a gene. The CDR3 consists of 17 residues. The CDR3 DNA is TGTGCCAGCAGCTGGACTAGCGGGGGGAATTCGCCGACCGAGCAGTACTTC. Its protein product is CASSWTSGGNSPTEQYF.

The chain combines TRBV5-1 with TRBJ1-4; TRBD1 might be the D (5 bases). Trimming left V 4 bases short and J 7 bases short, with 14 bases between. Germline CDR1 reads SGHRS; CDR2 reads YFSETQ. This CDR3 is built from 14 residues. The CDR3 spells CASSVQERGEKLFF. Written as DNA, the CDR3 is TGCGCCAGCAGCGTACAGGAACGCGGTGAAAAACTGTTTTTT.

This chain links TRBV7-2 with TRBJ2-3, with TRBD2 matching over 7 bases. The CDR3 runs 15 residues. CDR1 SGHTA and CDR2 FQGNSA come from the germline V gene. After removal of 5 bases from V and 4 bases from J, the junction contained 9 bases not matched to a gene. The CDR3 DNA is TGTGCCAGCAGCCCCTCGGGGGGTACCCCAGATACGCAGTATTTT. As protein: CASSPSGGTPDTQYF.

The chain couples TRBV10-3 to TRBJ2-5; D unresolved. Germline V gene data show CDR1 as ENHRY and CDR2 as SYGVKD. V lost 4 bases and J lost 2, with 8 bases in between. The CDR3 extends over 13 amino acids. The CDR3 reads CAISVGLQETQYF. CDR3 DNA: TGTGCCATCAGTGTGGGTCTGCAAGAGACCCAGTACTTC.

This chain uses TRBV7-2 with TRBJ1-2; D is unresolved. The germline CDR1 and CDR2 sequences are SGHTA and FQGNSA. Deletions cut 6 bases from V and 8 bases from J, with 16 bases between. The CDR3 runs 13 residues. CDR3 in DNA: TGTGCCAGCAGGCCCCAAGCCAGAGGGGGCTACACCTTC. Its translation is CASRPQARGGYTF.